This T cell receptor (beta chain) was profiled in a study of blood T cells in healthy people across ages. With a J-beta primer mix and a sample-barcoded 5' primer, a second PCR ran 7 to 11 cycles. The template-switch adaptor, which had 12 random nucleotides, put a tag on each cDNA molecule. MiXCR, run by TCRdb on the 5' RACE reads, gives a single entry per CDR3 protein. The repertoire includes around 1,000,000 distinct CDR3 sequences, under 30% of them detected once, and around 0.75% sits in the top ten. V was trimmed by 4 bases and J by 0 bases, leaving 16 bases between them. The CDR3 totals 17 residues. The same sample was also studied in work on T cells of mothers and their children. This second study says: Mothers and children who were related shared slightly more overlap than unrelated pairs, but not significantly more.

The V and J genes are TRBV12-3 or TRBV12-4 and TRBJ2-1; TRBD2 might be the D (5 bases). The source material was blood. The receptor was derived from a girl aged 2 to 9 in good health. The CDR3 loop is CASSSFRAGGSYNEQFF. CDR3 bases: TGTGCCAGCAGTTCCTTCCGGGCAGGAGGCTCCTACAATGAGCAGTTCTTC.